The rows below give T cell receptor beta chains drawn from one sample of a study of shared clonotypes between healthy human individuals. Only in-frame clones appear in the TCRdb table, and some are missing; sequencing was by immunoSEQ multiplex PCR. Of millions of clones listed, around nine tenths are singletons. The sequenced material came from naive CD4+ T cells sorted from blood. The receptors here all came from a man younger than 35 in good health. The CDR3 runs from the conserved cysteine through the conserved F or W. D genes are given only for firm matches. Only part of the rows carry a size: once, few, many, or a class if the clone is expanded.

>TRBD2|TRBV25-1|NA|TRBJ2-1
CASSPGLAPGNEQFF
TGTGCCAGCAGTCCCGGACTAGCTCCGGGGAATGAGCAGTTCTTC
>NA|TRBV18|NA|TRBJ1-4
CASSPDFKGQGGNEKLFF
TGTGCCAGCTCACCGGACTTTAAAGGCCAGGGTGGTAATGAAAAACTGTTTTTT
>TRBD2|TRBV7-2|NA|TRBJ2-7
CASSLASGLSYEQYF
TGTGCCAGCAGCTTAGCTAGCGGGTTATCCTACGAGCAGTACTTC
>NA|TRBV7-2|NA|TRBJ2-7
CASSLWGGQAYEQYF
TGTGCCAGCAGCTTATGGGGGGGCCAAGCCTACGAGCAGTACTTC
>NA|TRBV2|NA|TRBJ2-1
CASSKSGDYNEQFF
TGTGCCAGCAGCAAGTCCGGCGATTACAATGAGCAGTTCTTC
>NA|TRBV7-2|NA|TRBJ2-6
CASRFTRSGANVLTF
TGTGCCAGCAGATTCACCCGCTCTGGGGCCAACGTCCTGACTTTC
>NA|TRBV2|NA|TRBJ2-3
CASGIPRNTDTQYF
TGTGCCAGTGGGATACCGAGAAACACAGATACGCAGTATTTT
>NA|TRBV7-9|NA|TRBJ1-2
CASSLDVKGGYTF
TGTGCCAGCAGCTTAGACGTTAAAGGGGGCTACACCTTC
>NA|TRBV11-2|once|TRBJ2-7
CASSLDRLYEQYF
TGTGCCAGCAGCTTAGATCGGCTGTACGAGCAGTACTTC
>NA|TRBV7-2|NA|TRBJ2-5
CASSLARVGETQYF
TGTGCCAGCAGCTTAGCGAGAGTAGGGGAGACCCAGTACTTC
>TRBD1|TRBV4-2|NA|TRBJ1-1
CASSQDLRPGQGNTEAFF
TGTGCCAGCAGCCAAGATCTCCGACCGGGACAGGGGAACACTGAAGCTTTCTTT
>NA|TRBV25-1|NA|TRBJ1-1
CASSGRTMNTEAFF
TGTGCCAGCAGTGGCCGGACCATGAACACTGAAGCTTTCTTT
>TRBD2|TRBV7-9|NA|TRBJ2-7
CASTGSGSAEQYF
TGTGCCTCCACGGGGAGCGGGAGTGCCGAGCAGTACTTC
>TRBD1|TRBV19|NA|TRBJ2-7
CASSRSGTGTYEQYF
TGTGCCAGTAGTAGGTCCGGGACAGGGACCTACGAGCAGTACTTC
>TRBD1|TRBV7-2|NA|TRBJ2-5
CASSPRTGYQETQYF
TGTGCCAGCAGCCCGAGGACAGGGTACCAAGAGACCCAGTACTTC
>TRBD2|TRBV6-5|NA|TRBJ2-1
CASRGTRENEQFF
TGTGCCAGCAGGGGTACGCGGGAGAATGAGCAGTTCTTC
>NA|TRBV11-2|NA|TRBJ2-3
CASSLGAGVTDTQYF
TGTGCCAGCAGCTTAGGGGCCGGGGTCACAGATACGCAGTATTTT
>NA|TRBV5-5|NA|TRBJ1-6
CASSLGARQADSPLHF
TGTGCCAGCAGCTTGGGGGCGCGGCAGGCGGATTCACCCCTCCACTTT
>NA|TRBV4-1|NA|TRBJ1-1
CASSQDSGYRSTEAFF
TGCGCCAGCAGCCAAGATTCAGGGTACCGTTCCACTGAAGCTTTCTTT
>NA|TRBV5-1|once|TRBJ1-5
CASSLDGRGGNQPQHF
TGCGCCAGCAGCTTGGACGGGAGAGGGGGCAATCAGCCCCAGCATTTT
>NA|TRBV11-2|NA|TRBJ1-3
CASSLVGAAENTIYF
TGTGCCAGCAGCTTAGTGGGGGCTGCGGAAAACACCATATATTTT
>NA|TRBV5-8|NA|TRBJ1-1
CASSVTRRGEAFF
TGTGCCAGCAGCGTTACCCGACGTGGTGAAGCTTTCTTT
>NA|TRBV5-4|NA|TRBJ2-2
CASSPTMNTGELFF
TGTGCCAGCAGCCCTACGATGAACACCGGGGAGCTGTTTTTT
>NA|TRBV6-5|NA|TRBJ2-7
CASSLAPGLGGEQYF
TGTGCCAGCAGTTTAGCGCCGGGCCTGGGGGGTGAGCAGTACTTC
>NA|TRBV7-9|NA|TRBJ2-5
CASSRPGRGGGETQYF
TGTGCCAGCAGCCGCCCTGGCCGGGGCGGCGGAGAGACCCAGTACTTC
>NA|TRBV21-1|NA|TRBJ2-7
CASSPIGGGYEQYF
TGTGCCAGCAGCCCCATAGGTGGAGGCTACGAGCAGTACTTC
>TRBD1|TRBV6-1|NA|TRBJ2-2
CASSEQGADTGELFF
TGTGCCAGCAGTGAACAGGGGGCGGACACCGGGGAGCTGTTTTTT
>TRBD2|TRBV12-5|NA|TRBJ2-2
CASGERLATNTGELFF
TGTGCTAGTGGCGAAAGACTAGCGACGAACACCGGGGAGCTGTTTTTT
>NA|TRBV6-6|NA|TRBJ2-5
CASSYGGSSETQYF
TGTGCCAGCAGTTATGGAGGGTCGTCCGAGACCCAGTACTTC
>NA|TRBV7-9|NA|TRBJ1-1
CASHSGVNTEAFF
TGTGCCAGCCACTCCGGCGTTAACACTGAAGCTTTCTTT
>NA|TRBV6-1|NA|TRBJ1-5
CASISGTQNQPQHF
TGTGCCAGCATTTCCGGGACACAAAATCAGCCCCAGCATTTT
>NA|TRBV19|NA|TRBJ2-5
CASKQGRLAETQYF
TGTGCCAGTAAGCAGGGGAGGTTGGCAGAGACCCAGTACTTC
>NA|TRBV10-2|once|TRBJ1-5
CASSESSGLSNQPQHF
TGCGCCAGCAGTGAGTCGTCGGGACTTAGCAATCAGCCCCAGCATTTT
>NA|TRBV5-1|NA|TRBJ1-4
CASSLAGSNEKLFF
TGCGCCAGCAGCTTGGCAGGATCTAATGAAAAACTGTTTTTT
>NA|TRBV11-2|NA|TRBJ2-3
CASSSLGGTQYF
TGTGCCAGCAGCTCACTGGGAGGTACGCAGTATTTT
>NA|TRBV6-1|NA|TRBJ1-2
CASSELPGGGYTF
TGTGCCAGCAGTGAACTCCCGGGGGGCGGCTACACCTTC
>TRBD1|TRBV9|NA|TRBJ2-7
CASSAGDSSYEQYF
TGTGCCAGCAGCGCCGGGGACAGCTCCTACGAGCAGTACTTC
>NA|TRBV5-1|NA|TRBJ2-2
CASSLAASPGELFF
TGCGCCAGCAGCTTGGCGGCTTCCCCCGGGGAGCTGTTTTTT